Listed here are 5 T cell receptor beta chains from one sample, sequenced in a study of control samples from healthy donors and cancer patients (dated by TCRdb to 2018 to 2021). The library was made by the immunoSEQ multiplex PCR assay. TCRdb provides this immuneACCESS table in a form limited to in-frame rearrangements. Some clones are lacking; in checked studies, under half of them reflect an unresolved V gene, and why the rest are absent is not known. A total of 84,000 or so clones appear in this sample, around 84% of them only once. Roughly 12% of the sample is in the top ten clones. The specimen sequenced was PBMCs. These receptors all stem from a man between 60 and 70 years old with head and neck cancer.

V usage is TRBV28 and J usage is TRBJ2-3; tentative D call: TRBD2 (5 bases). V was shortened by 6 bases and J by 1 base, with 8 bases between the two germline ends. The germline gives CDR1 MDHEN, CDR2 SYDVKM. The CDR3 consists of 13 residues. Written as DNA, the CDR3 is TGTGCCAGCAGCCCCGGGGGCACAGATACGCAGTATTTT. This encodes CASSPGGTDTQYF.

The rearrangement links TRBV6-2 or TRBV6-3 to TRBJ2-7; a possible D gene is TRBD2 (6 bases). The CDR3 extends over 17 amino acids. V gave up 4 bases and J gave up 2 bases, with 21 bases separating them. Germline lookup yields CDR1 MNHEY and CDR2 SVGEGT. The CDR3 DNA reads as TGTGCCAGCAGTTCCCCGGGAGAAGCGGGCGATACCTACGAGCAGTACTTC. Amino acid sequence: CASSSPGEAGDTYEQYF.

This chain connects TRBV3-1 (or the pseudogene TRBV3-2) to TRBJ1-2, with D maybe TRBD1 (5 bases). The germline V gene has CDR1 LGHDT and CDR2 YNNKEL (reference sequence). V lost 4 bases to trimming and J lost 4 bases, with 16 bases between them. The CDR3 spans 15 residues. CDR3 residues: CASSPKRGRSYGYTF. The CDR3 DNA sequence: TGTGCCAGCAGCCCTAAACGGGGGAGGAGCTATGGCTACACCTTC.

The chain is built from TRBV5-4 and TRBJ2-3, with a possible D match to TRBD1 (6 bases). The CDR3 length is 14 residues. The V gene lost 0 bases and the J gene lost 3 bases, with 8 bases spanning the gap. Germline V gene lookup returns CDR1 SGHNT and CDR2 YYREEE (reference sequence). The CDR3 sequence is CASSLVGATDTQYF. CDR3 in DNA: TGTGCCAGCAGCTTGGTGGGGGCAACAGATACGCAGTATTTT.

The gene calls are TRBV18 and TRBJ1-5; weak D call: TRBD1 (6 bases). This CDR3 contains 15 residues. V shed 2 bases and J shed 5 bases, with 13 bases lying between them. Germline V gene lookup returns CDR1 KGHSH and CDR2 LQKENI. The CDR3 bases are TGTGCCAGCTCACCAAGGGGGGACACGGATCAGCCCCAGCATTTT. This sequence encodes CASSPRGDTDQPQHF.